This T cell receptor (beta chain) was sequenced for a study of blood T cell repertoires in COVID-19. Overall study context: From T cells, B-cell-depleted T cells, or PBMCs came the material, which was cDNA or gDNA.

This clone was counted a few times. Per the authors' pipeline: Scientists estimated how many nucleated cells there were by amplifying reference gene primers. The data were produced by immunoSEQ multiplex PCR, yet TCRdb's version contains in-frame clones alone and is incomplete. The V and J calls and clone size are taken from that table; D and trimming were inferred from the DNA. Altogether about 140,000 clones are present, approximately 84% being singletons, with the ten largest covering under 5.5%. All enrollees were about 18 to 89 years old and from approximately 24 US areas. Participant-given clinical history determined each cohort assignment. Deletions cut 1 base from V and 5 bases from J, with 15 bases between. This CDR3 has 16 amino acids. The germline V gene has CDR1 SGHVS and CDR2 FQNEAQ.

This chain joins TRBV7-8 and TRBJ1-5; D remains ambiguous. Sample: PBMCs or T cells enriched from blood (not recorded which). This receptor was identified in a man aged 40-49 years with acute COVID-19. The CDR3 sequence is CASSLGARGGYQPQHF. The CDR3 DNA is TGTGCCAGCAGCTTAGGGGCCCGGGGAGGGTATCAGCCCCAGCATTTT.